This passage covers 18 T cell receptor beta chains from one sample sequenced in a study of PD-1 blockade in classical Hodgkin lymphoma. The assay was immunoSEQ multiplex PCR, and TCRdb's table has in-frame clones only and misses some. The profile shows around 1,600 clones, less than 85% of them singletons. All patients relapsed after autologous stem cell transplantation, and brentuximab vedotin exposure varied. It was by magnetic negative selection that CD8+ T cells were isolated from thawed PBMCs. Sequences were derived from CD8+ T cells from blood, sampled at baseline. Every receptor here comes from a human donor with classical Hodgkin lymphoma.

To note about this clone: It is likely a read error, because the conserved phenylalanine at the end of the CDR3 is missing. It is unclear where the CDR3 begins or ends on the DNA, so no DNA is shown, and the CDR3 is as TCRdb lists it. This chain joins TRBV20-1 and TRBJ1-1; TRBD1 was called by the table and not checked on the DNA. The germline V gene has CDR1 DFQATT and CDR2 SNEGSKA (reference sequence). The CDR3 extends over 11 residues, inclusive of both ends. CDR3 sequence reads: CSAPRDSCNEV.

This clone was found a few times. J is TRBJ2-7 and V is TRBV7-9, with 9 bases matching TRBD1. Trimming cost V 5 bases and J 0 bases; bases outside gene matches: 5. Germline loops: CDR1 SEHNR, CDR2 FQNEAQ (reference sequence). CDR3 length equals 15 residues. Here the CDR3 reads CASSPGQGSSYEQYF. In nucleotides, the CDR3 is TGTGCCAGCAGCCCTGGACAGGGGAGCTCCTACGAGCAGTACTTC.

The J gene is TRBJ2-7, the V gene TRBV7-9, with D hard to call. This CDR3 has 12 amino acids. The V end lost 2 bases, the J end lost 4 bases, and 6 bases lay between the germline ends. The V gene's germline CDR1 is SEHNR and CDR2 FQNEAQ (reference sequence). CDR3 in amino acids: CASSLPFYEQYF. CDR3 DNA sequence: TGTGCCAGCAGCTTACCTTTTTACGAGCAGTACTTC. Supplemented by reference TRBV7-9 and TRBJ2-7, the full variable domain reads DTGVSQNPRHKITKRGQNVTFRCDPISEHNRLYWYRQTLGQGPEFLTYFQNEAQLEKSRLLSDRFSAERPKGSFSTLEIQRTEQGDSAMYLCASSLPFYEQYFGPGTRLTVT.

This chain links TRBV6-4 with TRBJ2-5; D might be TRBD1 or TRBD2, each matching 6 bases. The V end lost 2 bases, the J end lost 5 bases, and 12 bases lay between the germline ends. This CDR3 spans 14 amino acids. Per germline, CDR1 MRHNA and CDR2 SNTAGT. In DNA, the CDR3 is TGTGCCAGCAGTGACGGGGGGCCAGAGGAGACCCAGTACTTC. The encoded protein is CASSDGGPEETQYF.

This chain connects TRBV25-1 to TRBJ2-1, with a possible D match to TRBD1 (6 bases). Germline values: CDR1 MGHDK, CDR2 SYGVNS. The CDR3 spans 17 residues. Trimming took 0 bases from V and 3 from J, leaving 15 bases between them. The CDR3 coding sequence is TGTGCCAGCAGTGAATATCAGGGGAACCTCTACTACAATGAGCAGTTCTTC. Its translation is CASSEYQGNLYYNEQFF.

The chain couples TRBV4-2 to TRBJ1-4; 11 bases align to TRBD1. The CDR3 length is 17 residues. J lost 6 bases, V lost 2 bases, and 8 bases had no gene match. Germline CDR1 LGHNA, CDR2 YNFKEQ. The CDR3 loop is CASSQRGPGQGDEKLFF. In nucleotides, the CDR3 is TGTGCCAGCAGCCAAAGGGGCCCGGGACAGGGGGATGAAAAACTGTTTTTT.

DNA for the CDR3: TGTGCCAGCAGCCAAGAAGGGACGGCTGAGCAGTTCTTC. Translation: CASSQEGTAEQFF. The V and J genes are TRBV14 and TRBJ2-1, with D perhaps being TRBD1 or TRBD2 (5 bases each). Trimming removed 0 bases at V and 9 bases at J, with 9 bases between. Germline assignment: CDR1 SGHDN and CDR2 FVKESK. The CDR3 totals 13 residues. The full variable domain, its missing parts supplied by reference TRBV14 and TRBJ2-1, is EAGVTQFPSHSVIEKGQTVTLRCDPISGHDNLYWYRRVMGKEIKFLLHFVKESKQDESGMPNNRFLAERTGGTYSTLKVQPAELEDSGVYFCASSQEGTAEQFFGPGTRLTVL.

The chain combines TRBV5-4 with TRBJ2-5, with D unclear. Germline lookup yields CDR1 SGHNT and CDR2 YYREEE (reference sequence). CDR3 length: 13 amino acids. V was cut by 5 bases and J by 5 bases, with 13 bases left in between. DNA of the CDR3: TGTGCCAGCAGTCCCATGGGTGGGGAGACCCAGTACTTC. Its protein is CASSPMGGETQYF.

CDR3 sequence reads: CASSPVFWHTDTQYF. As DNA, the CDR3 is TGTGCCAGCAGCCCTGTCTTTTGGCACACAGATACGCAGTATTTT. V and J are TRBV5-6 and TRBJ2-3; D is ambiguous. This CDR3 is built from 15 residues. Trimming took off 4 bases at V and 2 bases at J, with 14 bases between the two ends. Germline V gives CDR1 SGHDT, CDR2 YYEEEE. Together with reference TRBV5-6 and TRBJ2-3, the CDR3 gives the full variable domain: DAGVTQSPTHLIKTRGQQVTLRCSPKSGHDTVSWYQQALGQGPQFIFQYYEEEERQRGNFPDRFSGHQFPNYSSELNVNALLLGDSALYLCASSPVFWHTDTQYFGPGTRLTVL.

The rearrangement links TRBV7-3 to TRBJ2-3; 8 bases fit TRBD2. Trimming cost V 4 bases and J 5 bases; bases outside gene matches: 8. The germline gives CDR1 SGHTA, CDR2 FQGTGA. This CDR3 region has 15 residues. The CDR3 region has the DNA TGTGCCAGCAGCTCCGGAGCGGGGGCGGGAGATACGCAGTATTTT. Translation: CASSSGAGAGDTQYF.

This clone was recorded only once. This rearrangement joins TRBV7-2 to TRBJ2-1; 13 positions agree with TRBD2. CDR1 and CDR2 (germline): SGHTA, FQGNSA. The CDR3 totals 17 residues. V was pared by 8 bases and J by 9 bases, with 16 bases of the junction left unmatched. CDR3 loop: CASGPHPTSGGASEQFF. DNA of the CDR3: TGTGCCAGCGGTCCCCACCCAACTAGCGGGGGGGCCAGTGAGCAGTTCTTC. Full variable domain (missing parts from reference TRBV7-2 and TRBJ2-1): GAGVSQSPSNKVTEKGKDVELRCDPISGHTALYWYRQSLGQGLEFLIYFQGNSAPDKSGLPSDRFSAERTGGSVSTLTIQRTQQEDSAVYLCASGPHPTSGGASEQFFGPGTRLTVL.

The chain has TRBV4-2 and TRBJ2-7, with D perhaps TRBD1 (5 bases). CDR1 is LGHNA, CDR2 YNFKEQ, per germline. This CDR3 region has 14 residues. The V gene lost 1 base and the J gene lost 4 bases, with 11 bases spanning the gap. The CDR3 here is CASSQGQFQYEQYF. The CDR3 coding sequence is TGTGCCAGCAGCCAAGGACAGTTTCAGTACGAGCAGTACTTC.

This clone appeared a single time. The rearrangement uses TRBV30 and TRBJ1-4, with 9 bases matching TRBD1. Germline CDR1 is GTSNPN and CDR2 is SVGIG (reference sequence). With 0 bases clipped from V and 8 bases from J, the junction kept 10 bases outside the gene matches. This CDR3 comprises 16 residues. The CDR3 DNA sequence: TGTGCCTGGAGTGTAGGGACAGGGAGTATAGAGGAAAAACTGTTTTTT. Its translation: CAWSVGTGSIEEKLFF.

This clone was recorded only once. V and J are TRBV30 and TRBJ2-7, with D possibly matching TRBD1 (6 bases). In germline, CDR1 is GTSNPN, CDR2 SVGIG (reference sequence). V was clipped by 0 bases and J by 0 bases, with 9 bases between them. The CDR3 totals 14 residues. Here the CDR3 reads CAWSVQGVSYEQYF. CDR3 bases: TGTGCCTGGAGTGTACAGGGCGTCTCCTACGAGCAGTACTTC.

The chain employs TRBV23-1 and TRBJ1-5; D is ambiguous. TRBV23-1 is an open reading frame, and its role is uncertain. Trimming took off 0 bases at V and 5 bases at J, with 5 bases between the two ends. This CDR3 has 13 amino acids. DNA for the CDR3: TGCGCCAGCAGTCAATCGTGGCATCAGCCCCAGCATTTT. Residues: CASSQSWHQPQHF.

The rearrangement links TRBV11-2 to TRBJ2-5; D not resolved. Trimming took 5 bases from V and 1 from J, leaving 17 bases between them. The CDR3 is made up of 16 amino acids. Per germline, CDR1 SGHAT and CDR2 FQNNGV. CDR3 sequence reads: CASSPGIQTPQETQYF. In DNA form, the CDR3 reads TGTGCCAGCAGCCCGGGTATTCAAACCCCCCAAGAGACCCAGTACTTC.

On this clone: Since no conserved phenylalanine or tryptophan closes the CDR3, a read error is the likely cause. The limits of the CDR3 on the DNA are not certain, so only TCRdb's listed CDR3 is given. The chain has TRBV7-9 and TRBJ1-1. From its first to its last residue, the CDR3 has 8 amino acids. Per germline, CDR1 SEHNR and CDR2 FQNEAQ (reference sequence). CDR3 sequence reads: CASSSGPL.

V is TRBV7-9 and J is TRBJ2-5; D gene uncertain. With the DNA end fitting TRBJ2-7 better, the J assignment may be wrong. Per germline, CDR1 SEHNR and CDR2 FQNEAQ (reference sequence). The CDR3 is 12 residues long. The CDR3 spells CASSLPFYEQYF. CDR3 DNA: TGTGCCAGCAGCTTACCTTTTTACGAGCAGTACTTC.